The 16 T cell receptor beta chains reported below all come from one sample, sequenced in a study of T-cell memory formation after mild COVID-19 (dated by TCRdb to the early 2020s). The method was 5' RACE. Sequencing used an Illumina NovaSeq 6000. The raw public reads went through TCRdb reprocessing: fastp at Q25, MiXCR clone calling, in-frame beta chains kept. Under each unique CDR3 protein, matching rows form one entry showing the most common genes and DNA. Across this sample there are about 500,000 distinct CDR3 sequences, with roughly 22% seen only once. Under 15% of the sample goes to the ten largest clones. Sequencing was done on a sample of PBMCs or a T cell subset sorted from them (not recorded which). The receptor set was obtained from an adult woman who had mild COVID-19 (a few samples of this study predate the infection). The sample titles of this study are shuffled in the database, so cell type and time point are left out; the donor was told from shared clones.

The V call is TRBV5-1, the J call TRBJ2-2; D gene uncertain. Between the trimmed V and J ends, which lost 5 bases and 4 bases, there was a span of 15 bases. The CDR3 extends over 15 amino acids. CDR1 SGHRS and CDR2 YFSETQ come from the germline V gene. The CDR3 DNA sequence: TGCGCCAGCAGTTTTGACGGTTATTCCACCGGGGAGCTGTTTTTT. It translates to CASSFDGYSTGELFF.

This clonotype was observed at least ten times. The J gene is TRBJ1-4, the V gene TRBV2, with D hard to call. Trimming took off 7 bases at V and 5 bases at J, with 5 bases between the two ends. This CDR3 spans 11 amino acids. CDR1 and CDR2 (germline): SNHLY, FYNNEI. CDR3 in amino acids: CASTLNEKLFF. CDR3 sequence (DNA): TGTGCCAGCACCCTGAATGAAAAACTGTTTTTT.

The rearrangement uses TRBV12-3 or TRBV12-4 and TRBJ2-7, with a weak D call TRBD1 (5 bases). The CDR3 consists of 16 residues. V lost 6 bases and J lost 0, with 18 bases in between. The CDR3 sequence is CASSRTPWPRSYEQYF. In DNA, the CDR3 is TGTGCCAGCAGCCGGACACCCTGGCCTCGCTCCTACGAGCAGTACTTC.

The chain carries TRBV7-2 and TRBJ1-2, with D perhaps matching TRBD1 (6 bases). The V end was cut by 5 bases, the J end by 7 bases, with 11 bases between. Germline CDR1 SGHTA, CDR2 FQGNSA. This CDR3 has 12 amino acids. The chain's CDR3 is CASSPRGSGYTF. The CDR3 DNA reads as TGTGCCAGCAGCCCCAGGGGATCTGGCTACACCTTC.

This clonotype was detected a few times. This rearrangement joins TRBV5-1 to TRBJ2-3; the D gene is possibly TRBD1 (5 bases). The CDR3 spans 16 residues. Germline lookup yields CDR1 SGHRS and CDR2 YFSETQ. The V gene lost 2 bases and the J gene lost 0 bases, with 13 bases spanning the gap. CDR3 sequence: CASSFRQGLSTDTQYF. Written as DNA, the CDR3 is TGCGCCAGCAGCTTCCGTCAGGGTCTGAGCACAGATACGCAGTATTTT. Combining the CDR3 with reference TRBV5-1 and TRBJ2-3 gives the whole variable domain KAGVTQTPRYLIKTRGQQVTLSCSPISGHRSVSWYQQTPGQGLQFLFEYFSETQRNKGNFPGRFSGRQFSNSRSEMNVSTLELGDSALYLCASSFRQGLSTDTQYFGPGTRLTVL.

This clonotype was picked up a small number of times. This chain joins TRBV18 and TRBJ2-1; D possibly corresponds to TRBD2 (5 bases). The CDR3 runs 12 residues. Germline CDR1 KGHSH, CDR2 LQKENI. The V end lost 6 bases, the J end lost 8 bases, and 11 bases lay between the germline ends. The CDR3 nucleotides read TGTGCCAGCTCCCCGGGGATCGATGAGCAGTTCTTC. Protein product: CASSPGIDEQFF.

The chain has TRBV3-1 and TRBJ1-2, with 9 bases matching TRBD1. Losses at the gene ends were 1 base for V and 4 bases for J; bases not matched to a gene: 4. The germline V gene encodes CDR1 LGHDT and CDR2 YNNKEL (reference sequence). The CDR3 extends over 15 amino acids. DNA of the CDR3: TGTGCCAGCAGCCAAGCAGGGACAGGGCGCTATGGCTACACCTTC. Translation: CASSQAGTGRYGYTF.

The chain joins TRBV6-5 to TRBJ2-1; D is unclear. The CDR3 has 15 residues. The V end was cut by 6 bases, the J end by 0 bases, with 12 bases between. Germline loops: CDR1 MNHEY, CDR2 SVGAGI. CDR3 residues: CASSPDWSSYNEQFF. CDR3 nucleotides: TGTGCCAGCAGCCCCGACTGGAGCTCCTACAATGAGCAGTTCTTC.

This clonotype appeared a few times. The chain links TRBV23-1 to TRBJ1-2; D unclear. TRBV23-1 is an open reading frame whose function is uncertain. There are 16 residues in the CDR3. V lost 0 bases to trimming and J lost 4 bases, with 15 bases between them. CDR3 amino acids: CASSQSPYSMSYGYTF. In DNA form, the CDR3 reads TGCGCCAGCAGTCAATCTCCGTACAGTATGAGCTATGGCTACACCTTC.

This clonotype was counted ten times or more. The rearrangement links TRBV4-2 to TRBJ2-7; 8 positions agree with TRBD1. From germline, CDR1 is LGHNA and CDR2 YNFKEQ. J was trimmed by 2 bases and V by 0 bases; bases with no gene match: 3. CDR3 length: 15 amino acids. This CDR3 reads CASSQDRTGPYEQYF. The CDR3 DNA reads TGTGCCAGCAGCCAAGACCGGACAGGGCCCTACGAGCAGTACTTC.

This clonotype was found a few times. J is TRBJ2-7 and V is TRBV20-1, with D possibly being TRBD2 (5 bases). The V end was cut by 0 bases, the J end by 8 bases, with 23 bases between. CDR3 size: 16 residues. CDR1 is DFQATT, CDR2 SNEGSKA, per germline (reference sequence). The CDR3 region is CSARDLPGMRSEKQYF. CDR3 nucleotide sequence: TGCAGTGCTAGAGATCTCCCCGGGATGAGGAGTGAGAAGCAGTACTTC.

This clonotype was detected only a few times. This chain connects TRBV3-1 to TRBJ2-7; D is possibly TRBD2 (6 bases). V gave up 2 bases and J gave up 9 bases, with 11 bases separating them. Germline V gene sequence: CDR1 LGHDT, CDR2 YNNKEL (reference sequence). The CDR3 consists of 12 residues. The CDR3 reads CASSQMWRAQYF. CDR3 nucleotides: TGTGCCAGCAGCCAAATGTGGAGGGCGCAGTACTTC.

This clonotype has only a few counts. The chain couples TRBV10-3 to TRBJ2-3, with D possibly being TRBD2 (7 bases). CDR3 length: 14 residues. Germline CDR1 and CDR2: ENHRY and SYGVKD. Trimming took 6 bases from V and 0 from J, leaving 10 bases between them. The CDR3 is CAIRSGTSTDTQYF. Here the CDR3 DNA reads TGTGCCATCAGGAGCGGGACAAGCACAGATACGCAGTATTTT.

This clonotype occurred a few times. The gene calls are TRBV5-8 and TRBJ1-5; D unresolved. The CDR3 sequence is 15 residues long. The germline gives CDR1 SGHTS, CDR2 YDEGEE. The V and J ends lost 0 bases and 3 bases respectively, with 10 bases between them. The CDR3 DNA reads TGTGCCAGCAGCTTGGGGCAGAAAGTCAATCAGCCCCAGCATTTT. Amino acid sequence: CASSLGQKVNQPQHF.

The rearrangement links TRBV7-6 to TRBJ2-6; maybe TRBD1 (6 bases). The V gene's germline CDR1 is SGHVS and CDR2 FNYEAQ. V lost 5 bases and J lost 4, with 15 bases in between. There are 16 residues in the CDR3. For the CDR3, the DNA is TGTGCCAGCAGCAAGGCTACAGGGCCCGGGGCCAACGTCCTGACTTTC. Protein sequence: CASSKATGPGANVLTF.

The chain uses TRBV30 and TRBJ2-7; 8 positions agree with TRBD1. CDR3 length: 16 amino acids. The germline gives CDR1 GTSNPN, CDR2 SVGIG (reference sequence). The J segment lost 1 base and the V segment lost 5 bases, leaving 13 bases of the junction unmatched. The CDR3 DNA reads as TGTGCCTGGGGGGGACGTTGGACAGGGCCGTCCTACGAGCAGTACTTC. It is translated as CAWGGRWTGPSYEQYF.